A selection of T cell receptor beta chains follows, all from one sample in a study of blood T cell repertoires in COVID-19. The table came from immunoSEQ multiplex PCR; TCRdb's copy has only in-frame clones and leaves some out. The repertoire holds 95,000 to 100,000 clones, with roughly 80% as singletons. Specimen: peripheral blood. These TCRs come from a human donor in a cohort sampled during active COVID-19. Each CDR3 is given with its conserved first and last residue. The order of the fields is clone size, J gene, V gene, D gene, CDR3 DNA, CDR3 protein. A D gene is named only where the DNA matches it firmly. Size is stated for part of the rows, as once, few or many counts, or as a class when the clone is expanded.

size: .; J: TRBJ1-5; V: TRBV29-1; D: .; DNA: TGCAGCCCTGGGGGGGGGCCGCCTCAGCCCCAGCATTTT; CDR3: CSPGGGPPQPQHF
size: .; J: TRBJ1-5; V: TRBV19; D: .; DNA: TGTGCCAGTAAGGGGCAGTATAGCAATCAGCCCCAGCATTTT; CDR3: CASKGQYSNQPQHF
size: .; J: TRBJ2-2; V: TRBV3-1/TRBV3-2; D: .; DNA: TGTGCCAGCAGCCAAGGGGAGTCGGGGGAGCTGTTTTTT; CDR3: CASSQGESGELFF
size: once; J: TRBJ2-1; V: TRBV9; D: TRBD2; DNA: TGTGCCAGCAGTCCACTAGCGGGAGGTGGCAATGAGCAGTTCTTC; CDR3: CASSPLAGGGNEQFF
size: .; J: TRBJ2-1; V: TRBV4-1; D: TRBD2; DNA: TGCGCCAGCAGCCCCACGGATAGCGGGAGGGCCGATTATCGCCACAATGAGCAGTTCTTC; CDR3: CASSPTDSGRADYRHNEQFF
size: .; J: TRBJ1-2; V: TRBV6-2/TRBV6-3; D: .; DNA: TGTGCCAGCAGTTACGGGGGCAGGGAGAACTATGGCTACACCTTC; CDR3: CASSYGGRENYGYTF
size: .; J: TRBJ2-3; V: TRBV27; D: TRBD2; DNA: TGTGCCAGCAGTTTAGCCGGGAGGCGCACAGATACGCAGTATTTT; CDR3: CASSLAGRRTDTQYF
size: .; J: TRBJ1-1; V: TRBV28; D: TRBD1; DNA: TGTGCCAGCAGTTCGGCCCTCTGGAGACAGGGGGGGCGAAGGACTGAAGCTTTCTTT; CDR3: CASSSALWRQGGRRTEAFF
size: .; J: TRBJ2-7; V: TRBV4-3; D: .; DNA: TGCGCCAGCAGCCAAGAGTTCAGCTACGAGCAGTACTTC; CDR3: CASSQEFSYEQYF
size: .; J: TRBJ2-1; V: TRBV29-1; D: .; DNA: TGCAGCGCGGAGAGTGGTCGGGATGAGCAGTTCTTC; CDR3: CSAESGRDEQFF
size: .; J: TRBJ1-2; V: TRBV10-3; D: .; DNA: TGTGCCATCAGTGTTTTGACAGCCTATGGCTACACCTTC; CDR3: CAISVLTAYGYTF
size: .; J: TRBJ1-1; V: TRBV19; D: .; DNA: TGTGCCAGTAGTATCCAGGGGGAAGCTTTCTTT; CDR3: CASSIQGEAFF
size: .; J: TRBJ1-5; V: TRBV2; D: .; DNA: TGTGCCAGCAGTCGTTTGAGGGAAAGGAATCAGCCCCAGCATTTT; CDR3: CASSRLRERNQPQHF
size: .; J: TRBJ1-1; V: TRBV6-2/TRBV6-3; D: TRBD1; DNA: TGTGCCAGCAGTTACCGGACAGGGAAGACTGAAGCTTTCTTT; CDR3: CASSYRTGKTEAFF
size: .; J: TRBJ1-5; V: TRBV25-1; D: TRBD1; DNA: TGTGCCAGCAGAGGACAGGGGGGAATGGAGCCCCAGCATTTT; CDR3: CASRGQGGMEPQHF
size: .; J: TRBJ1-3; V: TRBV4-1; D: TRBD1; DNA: TGCGCCAGCAGCCAAGAGGGACAGGGGGGTGGAAACACCATATATTTT; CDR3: CASSQEGQGGGNTIYF
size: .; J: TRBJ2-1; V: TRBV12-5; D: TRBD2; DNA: TGTGCTAGTGGTTTGGGCGGGGGGGCCCAGAATGAGCAGTTCTTC; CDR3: CASGLGGGAQNEQFF
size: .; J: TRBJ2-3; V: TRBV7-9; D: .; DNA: TGTGCCAGCAGCCGGCTGACAGGCACAGATACGCAGTATTTT; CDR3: CASSRLTGTDTQYF
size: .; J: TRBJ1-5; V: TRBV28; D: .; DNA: TGTGCCAGCAGTTTCGAGTCTAGGGGCGGCAATCAGCCCCAGCATTTT; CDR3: CASSFESRGGNQPQHF
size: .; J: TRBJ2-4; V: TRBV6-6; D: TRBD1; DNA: TGTGCCAGCAGTTTAACACCGGGACAGGGGGCGTACATTCAGTACTTC; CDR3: CASSLTPGQGAYIQYF
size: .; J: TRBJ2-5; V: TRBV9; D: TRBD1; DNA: TGTGCCAGCAGCGTAGTGGACAGGGAGTCAGAGACCCAGTACTTC; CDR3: CASSVVDRESETQYF
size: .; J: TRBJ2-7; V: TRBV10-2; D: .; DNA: TGCGCCACCTCACCCGGGGGGCCCTACGAGCAGTACTTC; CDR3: CATSPGGPYEQYF
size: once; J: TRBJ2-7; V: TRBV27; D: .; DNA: TGTGCCAGCAAATTCCCCAACTCCTACGAGCAGTACTTC; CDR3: CASKFPNSYEQYF
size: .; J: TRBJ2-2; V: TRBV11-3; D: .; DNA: TGTGCCAGCAGGCAACGGACAGTAACGAACACCGGGGAGCTGTTTTTT; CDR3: CASRQRTVTNTGELFF
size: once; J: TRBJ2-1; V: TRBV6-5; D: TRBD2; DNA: TGTGCCAGCAGTCAACTAGCGGGGGGGATCCATGAGCAGTTCTTC; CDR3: CASSQLAGGIHEQFF
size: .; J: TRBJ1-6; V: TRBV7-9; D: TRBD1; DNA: TGTGCCAGCAGCGCCGGCCCGGGACAGGTGATTTCACCCCTCCACTTT; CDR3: CASSAGPGQVISPLHF
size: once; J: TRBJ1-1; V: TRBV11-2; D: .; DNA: TGTGCCAGCAGCTTACACCGGGGCACTGAAGCTTTCTTT; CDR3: CASSLHRGTEAFF
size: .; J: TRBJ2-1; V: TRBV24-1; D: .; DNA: TGTGCCACCAGTGATTTATCAGCGCAAGTCAACAATGAGCAGTTCTTC; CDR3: CATSDLSAQVNNEQFF
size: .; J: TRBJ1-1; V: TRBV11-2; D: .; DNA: TGTGCCAGCAGGCATTGGATTTTAGTGCAGGGAAGATGCACTGAAGCTTTCTTT; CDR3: CASRHWILVQGRCTEAFF
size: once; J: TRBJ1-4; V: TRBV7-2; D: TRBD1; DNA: TGTGCCAGCAGCTTATCCTACCCGGGACAGGGTCGTGAAAAACTGTTTTTT; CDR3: CASSLSYPGQGREKLFF
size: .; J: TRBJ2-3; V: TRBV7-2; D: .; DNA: TGTGCCAGCAGCCCTGGTTGGGCCAGCACAGATACGCAGTATTTT; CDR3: CASSPGWASTDTQYF
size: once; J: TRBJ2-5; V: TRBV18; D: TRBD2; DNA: TGTGCCAGCTCACTTTTCAGACTAGCGGGAGAAGAGACCCAGTACTTC; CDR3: CASSLFRLAGEETQYF
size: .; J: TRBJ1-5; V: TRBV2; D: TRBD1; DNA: TGTGCCAGCAGGCAGTTGACAGGGGGGGATCAGCCCCAGCATTTT; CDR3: CASRQLTGGDQPQHF
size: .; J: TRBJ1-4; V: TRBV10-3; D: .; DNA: TGTGCCATCAGTGACGCAACTAATGAAAAACTGTTTTTT; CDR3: CAISDATNEKLFF
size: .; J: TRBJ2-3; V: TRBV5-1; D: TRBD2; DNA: TGCGCCAGCAGCTTCATAGCGGGAAATACAGATACGCAGTATTTT; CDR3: CASSFIAGNTDTQYF
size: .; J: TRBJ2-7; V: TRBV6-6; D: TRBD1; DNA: TGTGCCAGCAGTTACGGACAGGGGAGATACGAGCAGTACTTC; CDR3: CASSYGQGRYEQYF
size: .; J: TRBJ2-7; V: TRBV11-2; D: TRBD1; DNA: TGTGCCAGCAGCCCCGGACAGGTCCACGAGCAGTACTTC; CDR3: CASSPGQVHEQYF
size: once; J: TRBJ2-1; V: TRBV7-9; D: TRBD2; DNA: TGTGCCAGCAGCCCGATTCAGCGGGGGGGCCGCGAGCAGTTCTTC; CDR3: CASSPIQRGGREQFF
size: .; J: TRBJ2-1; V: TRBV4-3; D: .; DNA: TGCGCCAGCAGCCAAGATGGCGGCGGTGAGCAGTTCTTC; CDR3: CASSQDGGGEQFF
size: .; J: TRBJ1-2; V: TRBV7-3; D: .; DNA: TGTGCCAGCAGCTTACAGGCCTCTGGGTATGGCTACACCTTC; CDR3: CASSLQASGYGYTF
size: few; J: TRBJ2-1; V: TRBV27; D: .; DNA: TGTGCCAGCAGTTTAGCGGCGTCCTACAATGAGCAGTTCTTC; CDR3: CASSLAASYNEQFF
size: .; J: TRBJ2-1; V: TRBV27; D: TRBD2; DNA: TGTGCCAGCAGTTCGGCCGGGACTAGCGGCCTCTTTTATGAGCAGTTCTTC; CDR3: CASSSAGTSGLFYEQFF
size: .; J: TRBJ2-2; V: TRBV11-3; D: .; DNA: TGTGCCAGCAGCCGGCGACAGGAGTTGAACACCGGGGAGCTGTTTTTT; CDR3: CASSRRQELNTGELFF
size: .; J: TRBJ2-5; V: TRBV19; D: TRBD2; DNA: TGTGCCAGTAGGGCTAGCGGGCTCCCTGAGGAGACCCAGTACTTC; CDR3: CASRASGLPEETQYF
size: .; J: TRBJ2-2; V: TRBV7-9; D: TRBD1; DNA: TGTGCCAGCAGCGGGACAGGTGACACCGGGGAGCTGTTTTTT; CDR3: CASSGTGDTGELFF
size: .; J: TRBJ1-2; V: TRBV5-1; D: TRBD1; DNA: TGCGCCAGCAGCACCGCCGGGACAGGGGGCGAAGATGGCTACACCTTC; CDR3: CASSTAGTGGEDGYTF
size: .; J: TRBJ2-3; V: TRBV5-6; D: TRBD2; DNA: TGTGCCAGCAGCGTACTAGCGGGCGGGGGAGGCACAGATACGCAGTATTTT; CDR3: CASSVLAGGGGTDTQYF
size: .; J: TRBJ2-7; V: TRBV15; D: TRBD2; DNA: TGTGCCACCAGCAGAGAGGCCTCAGCGGGGGGCCGATCCTACGAGCAGTACTTC; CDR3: CATSREASAGGRSYEQYF
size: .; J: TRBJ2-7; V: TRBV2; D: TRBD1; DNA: TGTGCCGGCGGTTCGGGGAACAGGGGGAAAAGGAACGAGCAGTACTTC; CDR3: CAGGSGNRGKRNEQYF
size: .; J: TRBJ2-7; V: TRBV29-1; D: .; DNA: TGCAGCGTCCCAACTGGGCTGATAGGCGAGCAGTACTTC; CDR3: CSVPTGLIGEQYF
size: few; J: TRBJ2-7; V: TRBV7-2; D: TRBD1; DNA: TGTGCCAGCAGCTTCAACAGGGGTTCCTCCGAGCAGTACTTC; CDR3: CASSFNRGSSEQYF
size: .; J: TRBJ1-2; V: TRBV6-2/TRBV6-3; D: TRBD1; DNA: TGTGCCAGCAGTTACACAGGGGGCGGAATTAACTATGGCTACACCTTC; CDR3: CASSYTGGGINYGYTF
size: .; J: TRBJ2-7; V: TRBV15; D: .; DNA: TGTGCCACCAGCAGAGTAGCCAGCTCCTACGAGCAGTACTTC; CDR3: CATSRVASSYEQYF